This T cell receptor beta chain derives from a study of cytomegalovirus exposure and HLA in healthy donors. Study conclusions and caveats: In an earlier analysis, productive rearrangement rates for most beta V segments clustered near 87% or 30%. Researchers reported in a later analysis that a missense DCLRE1C variant was tied to TCR beta V- and J-gene trimming.

Each of the donors was a healthy bone marrow donor. PCR amplification relied on 60 Vbeta primers (plus 13 Jbeta primers). The repertoire was sequenced with immunoSEQ multiplex PCR; TCRdb's copy has only in-frame clones and lacks some. The table has approximately 240,000 clones, 77% seen once. The CDR3 totals 18 residues. With 5 bases clipped from V and 7 bases from J, the junction kept 17 bases outside the gene matches. From germline, CDR1 is SGHVS and CDR2 FNYEAQ. Remarks on this clone: Its target is not known.

Sequencing used PBMCs. This TCR was sampled from an older woman in good health and CMV-seropositive. V and J are TRBV7-6 and TRBJ2-5, with 12 bases identical to TRBD1. CDR3 bases: TGTGCCAGCAGCCCCAGTCCCGGGACAGGGGGCCTAGGTGTGACCCAGTACTTC. The encoded protein is CASSPSPGTGGLGVTQYF. The full variable domain, its missing parts supplied by reference TRBV7-6 and TRBJ2-5, is GAGVSQSPRYKVTKRGQDVALRCDPISGHVSLYWYRQALGQGPEFLTYFNYEAQQDKSGLPNDRFSAERPEGSISTLTIQRTEQRDSAMYRCASSPSPGTGGLGVTQYFGPGTRLLVL.